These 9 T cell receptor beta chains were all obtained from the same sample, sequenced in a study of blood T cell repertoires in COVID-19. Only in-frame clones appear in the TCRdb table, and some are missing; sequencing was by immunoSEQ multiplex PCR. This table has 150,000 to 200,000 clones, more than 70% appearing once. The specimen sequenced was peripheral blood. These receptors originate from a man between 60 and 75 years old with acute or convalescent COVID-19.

The CDR3 here is CASSYGTGRRDEQFF. In nucleotides, the CDR3 is TGTGCCAGCAGCTATGGGACAGGGCGAAGGGATGAGCAGTTCTTC. The V call is TRBV7-2, the J call TRBJ2-1, with 9 bases aligning to TRBD1. This CDR3 has 15 residues. The germline gives CDR1 SGHTA, CDR2 FQGNSA. Germline trimming cut 4 bases from V and 8 bases from J; bases unmatched to any gene: 9.

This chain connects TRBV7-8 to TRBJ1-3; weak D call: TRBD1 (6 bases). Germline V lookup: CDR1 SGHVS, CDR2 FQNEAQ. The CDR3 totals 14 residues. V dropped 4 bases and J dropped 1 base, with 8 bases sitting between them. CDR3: CASSSQGSGNTIYF. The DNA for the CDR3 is TGTGCCAGCAGCTCACAGGGATCTGGAAACACCATATATTTT.

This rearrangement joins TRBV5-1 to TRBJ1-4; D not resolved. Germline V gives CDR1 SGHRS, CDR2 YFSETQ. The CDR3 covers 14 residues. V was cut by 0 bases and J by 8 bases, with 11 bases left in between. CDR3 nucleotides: TGCGCCAGCAGCTTGGGACCCACGGAGGAAAAACTGTTTTTT. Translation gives CASSLGPTEEKLFF.

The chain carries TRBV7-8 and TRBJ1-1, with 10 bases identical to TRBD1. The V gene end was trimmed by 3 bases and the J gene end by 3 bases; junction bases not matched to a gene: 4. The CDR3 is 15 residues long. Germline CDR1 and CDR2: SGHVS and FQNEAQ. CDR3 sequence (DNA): TGTGCCAGCAGCTTGGGACAGGGGTTATACACTGAAGCTTTCTTT. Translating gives CASSLGQGLYTEAFF. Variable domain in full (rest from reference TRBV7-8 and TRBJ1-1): GAGVSQSPRYKVAKRGQDVALRCDPISGHVSLFWYQQALGQGPEFLTYFQNEAQLDKSGLPSDRFFAERPEGSVSTLKIQRTQQEDSAVYLCASSLGQGLYTEAFFGQGTRLTVV.

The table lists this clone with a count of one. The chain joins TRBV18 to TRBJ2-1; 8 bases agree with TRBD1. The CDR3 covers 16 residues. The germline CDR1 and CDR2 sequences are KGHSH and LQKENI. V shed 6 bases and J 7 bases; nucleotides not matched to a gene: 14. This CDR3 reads CASSPGQGRFVNEQFF. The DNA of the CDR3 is TGTGCCAGCTCGCCCGGACAGGGTAGGTTCGTGAATGAGCAGTTCTTC.

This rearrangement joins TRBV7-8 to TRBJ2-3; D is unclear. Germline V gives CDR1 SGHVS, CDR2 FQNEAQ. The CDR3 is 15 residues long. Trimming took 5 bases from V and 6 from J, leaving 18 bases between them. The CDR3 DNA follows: TGTGCCAGCAGCCCACTGTACGGCGGCCCGGATACGCAGTATTTT. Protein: CASSPLYGGPDTQYF.

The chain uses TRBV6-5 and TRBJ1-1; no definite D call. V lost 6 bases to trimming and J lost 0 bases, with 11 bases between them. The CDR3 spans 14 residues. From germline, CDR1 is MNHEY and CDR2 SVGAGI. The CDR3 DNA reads TGTGCCAGCAGCGGACTAGCCATGAACACTGAAGCTTTCTTT. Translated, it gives CASSGLAMNTEAFF.

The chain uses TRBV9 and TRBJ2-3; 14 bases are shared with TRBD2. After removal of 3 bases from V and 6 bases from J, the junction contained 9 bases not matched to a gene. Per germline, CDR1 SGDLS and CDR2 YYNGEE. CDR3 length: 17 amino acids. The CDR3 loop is CASSGGLAGGPGDTQYF. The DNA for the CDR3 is TGTGCCAGCAGCGGAGGACTAGCGGGGGGACCTGGGGATACGCAGTATTTT. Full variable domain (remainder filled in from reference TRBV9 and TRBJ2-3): DSGVTQTPKHLITATGQRVTLRCSPRSGDLSVYWYQQSLDQGLQFLIQYYNGEERAKGNILERFSAQQFPDLHSELNLSSLELGDSALYFCASSGGLAGGPGDTQYFGPGTRLTVL.

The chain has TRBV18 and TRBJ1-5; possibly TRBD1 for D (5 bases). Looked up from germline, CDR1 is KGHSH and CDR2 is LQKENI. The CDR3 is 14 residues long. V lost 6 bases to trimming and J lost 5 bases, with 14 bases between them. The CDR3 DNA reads TGTGCCAGCTCCTCGGGACTTTCATATCAGCCCCAGCATTTT. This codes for CASSSGLSYQPQHF. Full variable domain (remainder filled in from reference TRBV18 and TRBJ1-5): NAGVMQNPRHLVRRRGQEARLRCSPMKGHSHVYWYRQLPEEGLKFMVYLQKENIIDESGMPKERFSAEFPKEGPSILRIQQVVRGDSAAYFCASSSGLSYQPQHFGDGTRLSIL.